The rows below give T cell receptor beta chains drawn from one sample of a study of identical twins. TCRdb reprocessed the 5' RACE reads via MiXCR and lists one record per CDR3 protein. The table shows some 900,000 distinct CDR3 sequences, with over 9% occurring only once. These same data were also listed under a study on yellow fever vaccine responses in identical twins.

The source material was PBMCs. These receptors came from a woman between 18 and 30 years old in good health. Both conserved end residues are part of each CDR3. D genes are given only for firm matches. For some rows the clone size is stated as once, few or many, or as a class when expanded; others skip it.

v_call	j_call	d_call	clone_size	cdr3_nt	cdr3_aa
TRBV20-1	TRBJ2-2	TRBD1	NA	TGCAGTGCCAGAACAGGGGGCTACACCGGGGAGCTGTTTTTT	CSARTGGYTGELFF
TRBV29-1	TRBJ1-2	NA	few	TGCAGCGCCTTTGGTGGCGGAACTAACTATGGCTACACCTTC	CSAFGGGTNYGYTF
TRBV12-3/TRBV12-4	TRBJ2-2	TRBD2	NA	TGTGCCAGCGTAGGGACTAGCGGGACCGGGGAGCTGTTTTTT	CASVGTSGTGELFF
TRBV5-1	TRBJ2-3	TRBD2	NA	TGCGCCAGCAGCACCGGGACTAGCGGGGGGGCCATGGGCACAGATACGCAGTATTTT	CASSTGTSGGAMGTDTQYF
TRBV29-1	TRBJ2-1	NA	many	TGCAGCGCCCTCAAAATCCTGGGCGACAATGAGCAGTTCTTC	CSALKILGDNEQFF
TRBV7-2	TRBJ1-1	NA	NA	TGTGCCAGCAGAGTCGGTTGGGACACTGAAGCTTTCTTT	CASRVGWDTEAFF
TRBV6-1	TRBJ1-1	TRBD1	few	TGTGCCAGCAGTCGGACAGGGTCTAACACTGAAGCTTTCTTT	CASSRTGSNTEAFF
TRBV24-1	TRBJ2-1	TRBD2	few	TGTGCCACCAGTGCCAAACTCGGGACTAGCGGCCATGAGCAGTTCTTC	CATSAKLGTSGHEQFF
TRBV27	TRBJ2-3	NA	few	TGTGCCAGCAGTGCACCTTGGGCAGGGACGCAGTATTTT	CASSAPWAGTQYF
TRBV5-1	TRBJ2-7	NA	many	TGCGCCAGCAGCTCCGGAATCTCCTACGAGCAGTACTTC	CASSSGISYEQYF
TRBV3-1	TRBJ2-7	TRBD2	NA	TGTGCCAGCAGCCAAGGCGGGGGACCGATCTACGAGCAGTACTTC	CASSQGGGPIYEQYF
TRBV20-1	TRBJ1-5	NA	many	TGCAGTGCTAGAGATAGGGGCCGGGGCAATCAGCCCCAGCATTTT	CSARDRGRGNQPQHF
TRBV13	TRBJ1-3	NA	few	TGTGCCAGCAGCTTAGATGCGGGGGCGAGAAACACCATATATTTT	CASSLDAGARNTIYF
TRBV20-1	TRBJ2-1	NA	few	TGCAGTGCTAGACAGGCGGGGTCCTACAATGAGCAGTTCTTC	CSARQAGSYNEQFF
TRBV24-1	TRBJ2-1	NA	NA	TGTGCCACCAGTGAGTCGGACCGCACCAGTACAGGGGGGGCCTACAATGAGCAGTTCTTC	CATSESDRTSTGGAYNEQFF
TRBV29-1	TRBJ1-6	NA	many	TGCAGCGTGTCCAGGGACGGGAATTCACCCCTCCACTTT	CSVSRDGNSPLHF
TRBV20-1	TRBJ2-7	NA	NA	TGCAGTGCCCTGGACAGAAGCTCCTACGAGCAGTACTTC	CSALDRSSYEQYF
TRBV2	TRBJ2-5	NA	NA	TGTGCCAGCACGGATGAAGAGACCCAGTACTTC	CASTDEETQYF